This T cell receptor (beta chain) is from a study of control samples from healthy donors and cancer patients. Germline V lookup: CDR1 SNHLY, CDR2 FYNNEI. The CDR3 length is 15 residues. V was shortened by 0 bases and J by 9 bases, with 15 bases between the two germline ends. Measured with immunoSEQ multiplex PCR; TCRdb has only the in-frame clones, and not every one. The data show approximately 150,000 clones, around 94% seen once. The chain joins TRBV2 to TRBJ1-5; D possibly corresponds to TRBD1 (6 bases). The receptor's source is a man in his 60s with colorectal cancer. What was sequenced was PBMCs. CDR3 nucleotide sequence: TGTGCCAGCAGTGAAGCAGGGGGTGCAATTCGGCCCCAGCATTTT. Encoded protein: CASSEAGGAIRPQHF.